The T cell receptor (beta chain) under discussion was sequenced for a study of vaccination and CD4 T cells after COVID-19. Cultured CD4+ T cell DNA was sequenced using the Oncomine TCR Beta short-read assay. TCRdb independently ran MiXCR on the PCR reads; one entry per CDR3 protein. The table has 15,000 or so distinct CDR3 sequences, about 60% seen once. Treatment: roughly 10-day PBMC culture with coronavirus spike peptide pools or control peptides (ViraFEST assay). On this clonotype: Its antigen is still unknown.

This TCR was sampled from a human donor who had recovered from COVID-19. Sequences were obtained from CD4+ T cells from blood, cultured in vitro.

CDR3 DNA sequence: TGTGCCAGCAGTTTTAGAGGCGAGCAGTACTTC. Translation: CASSFRGEQYF. The chain employs TRBV7-9 and TRBJ2-7; D gene unclear. Trimming shortened V by 6 bases and J by 6 bases, and 9 bases separated the two germline ends. The CDR3 sequence is 11 residues long. Germline V gene lookup returns CDR1 SEHNR and CDR2 FQNEAQ (reference sequence).